This note documents a single TCR beta chain sequence. Germline assignment: CDR1 DFQATT and CDR2 SNEGSKA (reference sequence). The CDR3 totals 15 residues. These data belong to a study of T cells expressing NK-cell markers. 5'RACE template switching built TCR beta cDNA with unique molecular identifiers. TCRdb re-called the 5' RACE reads and catalogs CDR3 proteins one per entry, DNA excluded. This table holds approximately 550,000 distinct CDR3 sequences. The chain carries TRBV20-1 and TRBJ2-2; there is no DNA to check the TCRdb D call of TRBD1. The specimen sequenced was blood T cells: a sorted CD56 or NKG2C T cell subset, CD4+ or CD8+ T cells, or bulk PBMC T cells (not recorded which). This receptor was identified in a young man in good health. The CDR3 is CSASPSRGEGGELFF.